Listed below are T cell receptor beta chains from one sample, sequenced in a study. TCRdb used MiXCR to reprocess the 5' RACE reads, holding one entry per CDR3 protein. The sample has 46,000 or so distinct CDR3 sequences, around a fifth seen once; the top ten hold 4.3%. Sequenced sample: Tregs sorted from a lymph node. The receptors were gathered from a female donor with breast cancer. Both conserved end residues are part of each CDR3. D genes are given only for firm matches. A row's size may be missing; if present it is once, few, many or a size class.

D	J	size	V	DNA	CDR3
-	TRBJ1-4	-	TRBV5-1	TGCGCCAGCAGCTTTGGAGAGGAACTGTTTTTT	CASSFGEELFF
TRBD1	TRBJ1-2	-	TRBV24-1	TGTGCCACCAGTGCCGACAGGGCTGATGGCTACACCTTC	CATSADRADGYTF
-	TRBJ2-2	few	TRBV4-3	TGCGCCAGCAGCCAAGATGACCTGAACACCGGGGAGCTGTTTTTT	CASSQDDLNTGELFF
-	TRBJ1-5	-	TRBV5-1	TGCGCCAGCAGCTTGTTGGGACATCAGCCCCAGCATTTT	CASSLLGHQPQHF
-	TRBJ2-5	many	TRBV5-1	TGCGCCAGCAGCCCGGGGGACGCCCAGTACTTC	CASSPGDAQYF
TRBD2	TRBJ2-3	-	TRBV12-3/TRBV12-4	TGTGCCAGCATCCGAGCGGGAGCGGCAGATACGCAGTATTTT	CASIRAGAADTQYF
-	TRBJ1-5	few	TRBV7-8	TGTGCCAGCAGTATCGTGGGGGAGAGCAATCAGCCCCAGCATTTT	CASSIVGESNQPQHF
-	TRBJ1-5	-	TRBV12-3/TRBV12-4	TGTGCCAGCAAGGCTAGCGATCAGCCCCAGCATTTT	CASKASDQPQHF
-	TRBJ2-1	-	TRBV15	TGTGCCACCAGCAGCGGGGCGGGCAATGAGCAGTTCTTC	CATSSGAGNEQFF
-	TRBJ1-1	-	TRBV5-1	TGCGCCAGCAGCCCAGCGGGGTCTCTCTCCACTGAAGCTTTCTTT	CASSPAGSLSTEAFF
-	TRBJ1-4	-	TRBV30	TGTGCCTCGTCTTACCACGGAGCAACTAATGAAAAACTGTTTTTT	CASSYHGATNEKLFF
TRBD2	TRBJ2-7	-	TRBV4-1	TGCGCCAGCAGCCAGGTACTAGCGGCTTACTACGAGCAGTACTTC	CASSQVLAAYYEQYF
-	TRBJ2-1	-	TRBV7-9	TGTGCCAGCAGCTCACGCCGGGACTTGAAGAATGAGCAGTTCTTC	CASSSRRDLKNEQFF
TRBD1	TRBJ2-3	medium-sized	TRBV6-1	TGTGCCAGCAGACAGGGGCCTAGCACAGATACGCAGTATTTT	CASRQGPSTDTQYF
-	TRBJ2-3	-	TRBV6-5	TGTGCCGCAAGGGGGTCGGTCACAGATACGCAGTATTTT	CAARGSVTDTQYF
-	TRBJ2-5	-	TRBV6-6	TGTGCCAGCAGTTACCGGGCTATAGTCCAAGAGACCCAGTACTTC	CASSYRAIVQETQYF
-	TRBJ2-3	few	TRBV6-6	TGTGCCAGCAGTACACTTACAACTAGCACAGATACGCAGTATTTT	CASSTLTTSTDTQYF
-	TRBJ1-4	-	TRBV18	TGTGCCAGCTCACCGGACAGAGAGGAACTGTTTTTT	CASSPDREELFF
TRBD2	TRBJ2-1	-	TRBV10-3	TGTGCCAACGCCGGGACTAGCGGGAGGGCCTACAATGAGCAGTTCTTC	CANAGTSGRAYNEQFF
TRBD2	TRBJ2-7	-	TRBV18	TGTGCCAGCTCACCACAGCGGGGGGAATCGGACGAGCAGTACTTC	CASSPQRGESDEQYF
-	TRBJ2-2	few	TRBV5-1	TGCGCCAGCAGCTTGGACGCAGGGCCCCCCGGGGAGCTGTTTTTT	CASSLDAGPPGELFF
-	TRBJ2-2	many	TRBV5-1	TGCGCCAGCAGCACCGGGACTTCGAACACCGGGGAGCTGTTTTTT	CASSTGTSNTGELFF
-	TRBJ1-5	-	TRBV6-1	TGTGCCAGCAGTTTCCTCCGGGGTAGCGATCAGCCCCGGCATTTT	CASSFLRGSDQPRHF
TRBD1	TRBJ2-5	many	TRBV7-9	TGTGCCAGCAGCAGCATCAGGGGGAGAGAGACCCAGTACTTC	CASSSIRGRETQYF
-	TRBJ2-5	many	TRBV6-5	TGTGCCAGCAGTTACTCTATCCCTCGGGCGGCTCAAGACGTTGAGGAGACCCAGTACTTC	CASSYSIPRAAQDVEETQYF
TRBD1	TRBJ1-5	-	TRBV28	TGTGCCAGCAGGAAGTCCAGGGGGCTGAATCAGCCCCAGCATTTT	CASRKSRGLNQPQHF
TRBD1	TRBJ1-3	many	TRBV5-6	TGTGCCAGCAGCTGGGACAGGGGGGCTGGAAACACCATATATTTT	CASSWDRGAGNTIYF
TRBD2	TRBJ2-1	many	TRBV7-3	TGTGCCAGCAGCTTAAACCCGCCCGGACTAGCGGGGCATGAGCAGTTCTTC	CASSLNPPGLAGHEQFF
-	TRBJ2-1	-	TRBV11-2	TGTGCCAGCAGCTTAGAAGACAATGAGCAGTTCTTC	CASSLEDNEQFF
-	TRBJ2-4	-	TRBV24-1	TGTGCCACCAGCGCCGTTGGGGGAGGCATTCAGTACTTC	CATSAVGGGIQYF
-	TRBJ2-2	many	TRBV7-6	TGTGCCAGCGCACGACAAAAGGGCAGTGCGAACACCGGGGAGCTGTTTTTT	CASARQKGSANTGELFF
TRBD2	TRBJ2-7	-	TRBV4-1	TGCGCCAGCAGCCAAGACTCTACTAGCGGGAGGGGCAGCGTGTGGTTC	CASSQDSTSGRGSVWF
-	TRBJ2-1	many	TRBV29-1	TGCAGCGTGGAAGGACAGAAATACAATGAGCAGTTCTTC	CSVEGQKYNEQFF
-	TRBJ2-2	many	TRBV6-5	TGTGCCAGCAGCCTCCAGGGGCGGGGGGAGCTGTTTTTT	CASSLQGRGELFF
TRBD2	TRBJ2-5	-	TRBV11-2	TGTGCCAGCCGAGAGAGCGGGACGGAGACCCAGTACTTC	CASRESGTETQYF
-	TRBJ2-6	few	TRBV9	TGTGCCAGCAGCGTAGCTCCGGGCTTCTCTGGGGCCAACGTCCTGACTTTC	CASSVAPGFSGANVLTF
-	TRBJ2-5	few	TRBV5-5	TGTGCCAGCAACCAAGGACTGACTTGGGAGACCCAGTACTTC	CASNQGLTWETQYF
TRBD1	TRBJ1-2	many	TRBV3-1	TGTGCCAGCAGCCAACAGGGGGCAGGTGGCTACACCTTC	CASSQQGAGGYTF
TRBD1	TRBJ1-2	many	TRBV5-1	TGCGCCAGCTCCGGACAGGGGGGAGACTATGGCTACACCTTC	CASSGQGGDYGYTF
-	TRBJ2-7	-	TRBV28	TGTGCCAGCAGTTTACAGGTATTGCCCTACGAGCAGTACTTC	CASSLQVLPYEQYF
-	TRBJ1-1	medium-sized	TRBV29-1	TGCAGCGTTTTGACAGGACCTGAAGCTTTCTTT	CSVLTGPEAFF
-	TRBJ2-7	few	TRBV7-9	TGTGCCAGCAGCTTATTCGGGGGGCCCTACGAGCAGTACTTC	CASSLFGGPYEQYF
TRBD2	TRBJ2-3	many	TRBV4-2	TGTGCCAGCAGCCCGGGACTAGCGGGAGGGCCAGGAACAGATACGCAGTATTTT	CASSPGLAGGPGTDTQYF
-	TRBJ1-1	-	TRBV5-6	TGTGCCAGCAAACAGGGAATGAACACTGAAGCTTTCTTT	CASKQGMNTEAFF
-	TRBJ1-2	medium-sized	TRBV12-3/TRBV12-4	TGTGCCAGCAGTTCCACCTATGGCTACACCTTC	CASSSTYGYTF
-	TRBJ1-1	many	TRBV9	TGTGCCAGCAGCGGTCAGGTTAACACTGAAGCTTTCTTT	CASSGQVNTEAFF
-	TRBJ2-5	few	TRBV18	TGTGCCAGCTCACCTTCTGAGAGGAAAGGAGCGGAACAAGAGACCCAGTACTTC	CASSPSERKGAEQETQYF
-	TRBJ1-6	few	TRBV28	TGTGCCAGCAGGGGCTCCTATAATTCACCCCTCCACTTT	CASRGSYNSPLHF
TRBD1	TRBJ2-2	many	TRBV7-3	TGTGCCAGCAGCTTAACGCAGGGGGCGGTCGGGGAGCTGTTTTTT	CASSLTQGAVGELFF